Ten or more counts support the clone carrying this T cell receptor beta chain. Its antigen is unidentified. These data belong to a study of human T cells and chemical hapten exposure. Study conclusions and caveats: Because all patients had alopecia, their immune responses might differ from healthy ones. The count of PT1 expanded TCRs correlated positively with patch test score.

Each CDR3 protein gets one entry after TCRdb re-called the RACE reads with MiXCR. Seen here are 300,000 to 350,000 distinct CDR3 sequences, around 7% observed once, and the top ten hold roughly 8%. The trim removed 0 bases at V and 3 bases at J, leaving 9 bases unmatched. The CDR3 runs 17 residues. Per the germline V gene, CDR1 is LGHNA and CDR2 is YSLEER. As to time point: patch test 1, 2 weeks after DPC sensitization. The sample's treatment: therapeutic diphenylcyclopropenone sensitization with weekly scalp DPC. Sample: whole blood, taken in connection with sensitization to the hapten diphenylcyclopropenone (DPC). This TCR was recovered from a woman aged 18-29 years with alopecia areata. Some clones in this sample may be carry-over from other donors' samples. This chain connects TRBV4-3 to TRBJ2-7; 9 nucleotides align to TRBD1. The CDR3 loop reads CASSQEFQTGGFYEQYF. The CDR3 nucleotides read TGCGCCAGCAGCCAAGAGTTCCAGACAGGGGGATTCTACGAGCAGTACTTC.